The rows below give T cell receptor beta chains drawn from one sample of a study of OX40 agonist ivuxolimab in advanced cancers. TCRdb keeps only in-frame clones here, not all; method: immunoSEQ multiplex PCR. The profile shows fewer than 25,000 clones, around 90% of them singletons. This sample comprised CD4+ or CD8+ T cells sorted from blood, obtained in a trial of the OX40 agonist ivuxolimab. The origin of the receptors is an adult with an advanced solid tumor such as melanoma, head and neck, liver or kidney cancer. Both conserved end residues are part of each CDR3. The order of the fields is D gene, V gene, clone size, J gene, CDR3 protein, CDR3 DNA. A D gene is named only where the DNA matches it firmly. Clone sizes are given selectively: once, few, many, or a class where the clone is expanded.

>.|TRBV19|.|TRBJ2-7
CASSSYAGQSSYEQYF
TGTGCCAGTAGTAGCTACGCGGGGCAGAGCTCCTACGAGCAGTACTTC
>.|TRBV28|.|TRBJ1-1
CASTIQGPTEAFF
TGTGCCAGCACCATCCAGGGGCCTACTGAAGCTTTCTTT
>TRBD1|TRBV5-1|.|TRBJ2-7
CASSNRDRAHEQYF
TGCGCCAGCAGCAACCGGGACAGGGCCCACGAGCAGTACTTC
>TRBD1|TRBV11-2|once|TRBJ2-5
CASSLGGGAWETQYF
TGTGCCAGCAGCTTAGGAGGGGGCGCGTGGGAGACCCAGTACTTC
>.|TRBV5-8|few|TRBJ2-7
CASSLASRGGSYEQYF
TGTGCCAGCAGCTTGGCTTCCAGGGGGGGGTCCTACGAGCAGTACTTC
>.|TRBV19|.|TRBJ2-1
CASSIGDHNEQFF
TGTGCCAGTAGTATTGGCGACCACAATGAGCAGTTCTTC
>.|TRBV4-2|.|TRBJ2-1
CASTTTGQYNEQFF
TGTGCCAGCACCACGACGGGGCAGTACAATGAGCAGTTCTTC
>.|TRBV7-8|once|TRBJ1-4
CAVIPGRQISNEKLFF
TGTGCTGTTATACCAGGAAGGCAAATTTCTAATGAAAAACTGTTTTTT
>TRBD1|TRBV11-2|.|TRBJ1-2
CASSSLHRGKTYGYTF
TGTGCCAGCAGCTCACTACACAGGGGGAAAACCTATGGCTACACCTTC
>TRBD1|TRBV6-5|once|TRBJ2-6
CASRGQHSGANVLTF
TGTGCCAGCAGGGGACAGCACTCTGGGGCCAACGTCCTGACTTTC
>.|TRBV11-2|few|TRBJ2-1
CASSLGLKGNYNEQFF
TGTGCCAGCAGCTTAGGACTAAAAGGCAACTACAATGAGCAGTTCTTC
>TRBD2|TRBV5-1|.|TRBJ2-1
CASSLASAGGYNEQFF
TGCGCCAGCAGCTTGGCCTCAGCGGGAGGGTACAATGAGCAGTTCTTC
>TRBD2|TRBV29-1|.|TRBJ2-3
CSVDAGTSVDTQYF
TGCAGCGTTGACGCGGGGACTAGCGTAGATACGCAGTATTTT
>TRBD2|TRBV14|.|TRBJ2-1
CASSQYLLAGRYNEQFF
TGTGCCAGCAGCCAGTACCTACTAGCGGGACGCTACAATGAGCAGTTCTTC
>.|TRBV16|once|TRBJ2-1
CASSQTGQMVRYEQFF
TGTGCCAGCAGCCAAACCGGACAGATGGTTCGGTATGAGCAGTTCTTC
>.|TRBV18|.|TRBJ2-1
CASSPAGADEQFF
TGTGCCAGCTCACCAGCGGGGGCCGATGAGCAGTTCTTC
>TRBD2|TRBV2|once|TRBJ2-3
CASSGLAGLTGTDTQYF
TGTGCCAGCAGTGGGCTAGCGGGGCTTACTGGCACAGATACGCAGTATTTT
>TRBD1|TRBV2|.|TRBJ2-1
CASRGGQGSGGEISYNEQFF
TGTGCCAGCAGGGGGGGACAGGGCTCTGGCGGGGAAATCTCCTACAATGAGCAGTTCTTC
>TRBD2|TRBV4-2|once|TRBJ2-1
CASSPAVAGGFNNEQFF
TGTGCCAGCAGCCCTGCCGTGGCGGGAGGTTTTAACAATGAGCAGTTCTTC
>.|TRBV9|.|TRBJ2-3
CASSGEGFSGTDTQYF
TGTGCCAGCAGCGGTGAGGGGTTCTCGGGCACAGATACGCAGTATTTT
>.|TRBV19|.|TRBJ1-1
CASNPRGEGMNTEAFF
TGTGCCAGTAATCCTAGGGGGGAAGGGATGAACACTGAAGCTTTCTTT
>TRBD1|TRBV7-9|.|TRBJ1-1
CASSPQGAYTEAFF
TGTGCCAGCAGCCCTCAGGGGGCTTACACTGAAGCTTTCTTT
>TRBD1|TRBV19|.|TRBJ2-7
CASSPGQREQYF
TGTGCCAGTAGTCCGGGACAGCGGGAGCAGTACTTC
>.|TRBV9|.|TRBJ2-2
CASSSHPAGTGELFF
TGTGCCAGCAGCTCCCACCCGGCAGGGACCGGGGAGCTGTTTTTT
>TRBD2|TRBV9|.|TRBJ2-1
CASSLGVGTSGSSAYNEQFF
TGTGCCAGCAGCTTGGGGGTAGGTACTAGCGGGAGTAGTGCCTACAATGAGCAGTTCTTC